This TCR beta chain was documented in a study of T cell responses to AZD1222 COVID-19 vaccine. TCRdb keeps only in-frame clones here, not all; method: immunoSEQ multiplex PCR. The sample carries over 150,000 clones, around 92% recorded once. The sample in question was peripheral blood, obtained on day 0 of AZD1222 vaccination. The receptor comes from an adult in good health.

CDR3 DNA sequence: TGTGCCAGCAGCGAGAAAATATTTTCCTACGAGCAGTACTTC. Its translation: CASSEKIFSYEQYF. The chain links TRBV9 to TRBJ2-7; D uncertain. The CDR3 is 14 amino acids. V lost 3 bases and J 1 base, leaving 11 bases between the germline ends. Germline V gives CDR1 SGDLS, CDR2 YYNGEE.